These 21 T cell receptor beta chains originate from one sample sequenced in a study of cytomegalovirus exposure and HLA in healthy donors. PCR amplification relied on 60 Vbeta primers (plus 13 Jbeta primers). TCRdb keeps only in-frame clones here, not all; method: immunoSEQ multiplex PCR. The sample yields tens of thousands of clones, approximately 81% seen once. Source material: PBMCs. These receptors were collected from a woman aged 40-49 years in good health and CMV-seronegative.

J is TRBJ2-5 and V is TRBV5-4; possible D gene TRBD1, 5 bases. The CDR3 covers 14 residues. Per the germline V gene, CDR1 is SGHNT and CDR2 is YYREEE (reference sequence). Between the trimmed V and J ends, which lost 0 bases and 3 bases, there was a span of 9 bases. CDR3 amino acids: CASSLDRSEETQYF. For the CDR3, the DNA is TGTGCCAGCAGCTTGGACAGGTCAGAAGAGACCCAGTACTTC.

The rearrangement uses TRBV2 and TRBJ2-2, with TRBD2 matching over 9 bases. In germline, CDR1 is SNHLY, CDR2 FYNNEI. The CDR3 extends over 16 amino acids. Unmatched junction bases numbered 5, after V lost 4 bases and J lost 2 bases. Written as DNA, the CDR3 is TGTGCCAGCAGTGTAAGGACTAGCGTTAACACCGGGGAGCTGTTTTTT. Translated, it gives CASSVRTSVNTGELFF. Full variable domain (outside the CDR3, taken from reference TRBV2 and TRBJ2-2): EPEVTQTPSHQVTQMGQEVILRCVPISNHLYFYWYRQILGQKVEFLVSFYNNEISEKSEIFDDQFSVERPDGSNFTLKIRSTKLEDSAMYFCASSVRTSVNTGELFFGEGSRLTVL.

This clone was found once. CDR3 amino acids: CASSFGETANSPLHF. The CDR3 region has the DNA TGTGCCAGCAGTTTCGGGGAAACGGCTAATTCACCCCTCCACTTT. The chain has TRBV28 and TRBJ1-6, with no clear D. V shed 3 bases and J shed 6 bases, with 12 bases lying between them. The CDR3 extends over 15 amino acids. Germline loops: CDR1 MDHEN, CDR2 SYDVKM.

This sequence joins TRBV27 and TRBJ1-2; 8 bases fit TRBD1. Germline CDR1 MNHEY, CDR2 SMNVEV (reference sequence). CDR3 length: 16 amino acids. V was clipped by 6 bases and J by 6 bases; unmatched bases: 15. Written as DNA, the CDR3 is TGTGCCAGCAGCTCCTCGACCCGTAGGACAGGGCATGGCTACACCTTC. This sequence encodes CASSSSTRRTGHGYTF.

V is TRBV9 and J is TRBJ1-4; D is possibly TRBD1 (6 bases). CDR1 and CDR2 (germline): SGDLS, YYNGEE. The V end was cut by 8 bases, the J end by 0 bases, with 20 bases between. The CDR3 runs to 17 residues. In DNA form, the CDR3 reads TGTGCCAGTCGGTGGGAACAGGGTCAGTCAACTAATGAAAAACTGTTTTTT. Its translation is CASRWEQGQSTNEKLFF.

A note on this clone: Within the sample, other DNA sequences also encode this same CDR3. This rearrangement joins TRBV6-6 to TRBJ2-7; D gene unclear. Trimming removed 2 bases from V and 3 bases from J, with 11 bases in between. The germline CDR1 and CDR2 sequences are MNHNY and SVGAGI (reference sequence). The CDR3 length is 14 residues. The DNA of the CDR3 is TGTGCCAGCAGTTACAGAGGCCCCCTCTACGAGCAGTACTTC. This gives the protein CASSYRGPLYEQYF.

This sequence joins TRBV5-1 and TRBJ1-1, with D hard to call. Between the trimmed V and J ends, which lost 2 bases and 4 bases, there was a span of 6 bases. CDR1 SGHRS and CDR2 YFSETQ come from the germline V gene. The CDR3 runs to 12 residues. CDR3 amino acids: CASSFGGTEAFF. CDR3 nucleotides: TGCGCCAGCAGCTTCGGCGGCACTGAAGCTTTCTTT.

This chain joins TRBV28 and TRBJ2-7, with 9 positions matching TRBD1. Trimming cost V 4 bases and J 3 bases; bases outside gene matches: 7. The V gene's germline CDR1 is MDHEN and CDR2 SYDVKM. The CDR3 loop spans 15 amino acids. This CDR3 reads CASSSEDRGYYEQYF. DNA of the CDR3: TGTGCCAGCAGTTCAGAGGACAGGGGATACTACGAGCAGTACTTC. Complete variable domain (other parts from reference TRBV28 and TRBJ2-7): DVKVTQSSRYLVKRTGEKVFLECVQDMDHENMFWYRQDPGLGLRLIYFSYDVKMKEKGDIPEGYSVSREKKERFSLILESASTNQTSMYLCASSSEDRGYYEQYFGPGTRLTVT.

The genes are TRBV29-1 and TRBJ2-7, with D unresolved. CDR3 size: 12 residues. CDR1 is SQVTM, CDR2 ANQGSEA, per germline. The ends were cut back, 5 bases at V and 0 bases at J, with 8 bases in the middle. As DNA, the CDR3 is TGCAGCGTTAATGCTAACTCCTACGAGCAGTACTTC. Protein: CSVNANSYEQYF.

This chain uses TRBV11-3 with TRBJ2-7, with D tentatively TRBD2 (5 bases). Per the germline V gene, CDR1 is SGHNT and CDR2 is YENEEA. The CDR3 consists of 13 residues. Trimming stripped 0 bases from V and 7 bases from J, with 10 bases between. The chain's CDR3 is CASSLDGGGEQYF. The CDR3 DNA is TGTGCCAGCAGCTTAGATGGAGGAGGAGAGCAGTACTTC.

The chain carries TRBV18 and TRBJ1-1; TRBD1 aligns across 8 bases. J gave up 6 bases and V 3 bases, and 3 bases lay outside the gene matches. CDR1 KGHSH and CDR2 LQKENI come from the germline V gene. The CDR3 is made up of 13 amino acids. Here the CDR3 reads CASSPMGQAEAFF. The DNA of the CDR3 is TGTGCCAGCTCACCTATGGGACAGGCTGAAGCTTTCTTT.

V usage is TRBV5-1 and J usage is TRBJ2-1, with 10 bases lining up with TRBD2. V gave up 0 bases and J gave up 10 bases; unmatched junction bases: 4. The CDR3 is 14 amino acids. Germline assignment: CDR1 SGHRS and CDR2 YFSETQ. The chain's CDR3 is CASSLDGSGREQFF. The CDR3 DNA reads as TGCGCCAGCAGCTTGGATGGTAGCGGGAGGGAGCAGTTCTTC.

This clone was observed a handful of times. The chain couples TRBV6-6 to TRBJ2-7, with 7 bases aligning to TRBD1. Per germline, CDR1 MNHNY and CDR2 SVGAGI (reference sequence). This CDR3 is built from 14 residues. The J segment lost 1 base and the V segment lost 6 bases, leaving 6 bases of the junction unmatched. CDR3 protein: CASSPRQGSYEQYF. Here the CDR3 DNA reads TGTGCCAGCAGCCCCCGACAGGGTTCCTACGAGCAGTACTTC.

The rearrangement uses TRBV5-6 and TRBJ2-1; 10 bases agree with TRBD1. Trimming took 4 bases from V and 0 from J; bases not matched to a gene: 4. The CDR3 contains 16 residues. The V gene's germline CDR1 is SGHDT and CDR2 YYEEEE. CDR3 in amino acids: CASSPGQGVSYNEQFF. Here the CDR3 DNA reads TGTGCCAGCAGCCCCGGACAGGGGGTCTCCTACAATGAGCAGTTCTTC.

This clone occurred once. The CDR3: CASSYLTSTDTQYF. CDR3 sequence (DNA): TGTGCCAGCAGTTACCTAACTAGCACAGATACGCAGTATTTT. This chain links TRBV6-5 with TRBJ2-3; no clear D gene. Germline V gene lookup returns CDR1 MNHEY and CDR2 SVGAGI. The CDR3 sequence is 14 residues long. Trimming pared 2 bases from V and 0 bases from J, leaving 6 bases between.

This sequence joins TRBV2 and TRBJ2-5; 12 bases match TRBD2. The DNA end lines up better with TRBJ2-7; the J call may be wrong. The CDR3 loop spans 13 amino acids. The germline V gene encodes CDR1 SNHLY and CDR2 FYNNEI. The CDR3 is CASRTSGIYEQYF. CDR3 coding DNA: TGTGCCAGCCGGACTAGCGGGATCTACGAGCAGTACTTC.

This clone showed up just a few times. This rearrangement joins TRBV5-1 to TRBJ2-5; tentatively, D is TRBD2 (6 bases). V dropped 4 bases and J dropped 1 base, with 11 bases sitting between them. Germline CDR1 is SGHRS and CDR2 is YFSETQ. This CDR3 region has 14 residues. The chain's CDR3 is CASSTGAPQETQYF. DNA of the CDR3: TGCGCCAGCAGCACGGGAGCGCCCCAAGAGACCCAGTACTTC.

CDR3 in amino acids: CASSSTGAIGYTF. The DNA of the CDR3 is TGTGCCAGCAGCTCGACAGGGGCAATTGGCTACACCTTC. J is TRBJ1-2 and V is TRBV11-2, with TRBD1 identical over 8 bases. CDR3 length: 13 amino acids. V shed 4 bases, J shed 7 bases, and the junction held 5 bases outside the gene matches. Per germline, CDR1 SGHAT and CDR2 FQNNGV. Together with reference TRBV11-2 and TRBJ1-2, the CDR3 gives the full variable domain: EAGVAQSPRYKIIEKRQSVAFWCNPISGHATLYWYQQILGQGPKLLIQFQNNGVVDDSQLPKDRFSAERLKGVDSTLKIQPAKLEDSAVYLCASSSTGAIGYTFGSGTRLTVV.

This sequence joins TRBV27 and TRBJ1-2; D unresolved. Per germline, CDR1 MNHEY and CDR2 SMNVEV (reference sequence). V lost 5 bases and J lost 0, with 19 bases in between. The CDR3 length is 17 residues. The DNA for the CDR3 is TGTGCCAGCAGTCCTTCAGACCTGGCCAGGACTAACTATGGCTACACCTTC. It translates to CASSPSDLARTNYGYTF.

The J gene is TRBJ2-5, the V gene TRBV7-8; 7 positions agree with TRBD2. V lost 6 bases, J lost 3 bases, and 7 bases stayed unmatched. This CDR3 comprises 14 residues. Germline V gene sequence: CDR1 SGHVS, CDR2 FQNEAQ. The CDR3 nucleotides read TGTGCCAGCAGTCCCGCCGGGACTAAAGAGACCCAGTACTTC. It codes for CASSPAGTKETQYF.

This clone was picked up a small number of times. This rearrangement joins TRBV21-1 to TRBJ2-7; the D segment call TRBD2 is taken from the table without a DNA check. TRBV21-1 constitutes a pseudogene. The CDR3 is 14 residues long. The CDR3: CASSKLRGKDEQYF. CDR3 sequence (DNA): TGTGCCAGCAGCAAACTCCGGGGAAAGGACGAGCAGTACTTC.